These 30 T cell receptor beta chains originate from one sample sequenced in a study of T cell clusters in autoimmune cytopenias. TRB was amplified by touch-down multiplex PCR, primer pools A and B combined. TCRdb re-analyzed the multiplex PCR reads; it lists each CDR3 protein once, without DNA. Here the sample table reports 3,500 or so distinct CDR3 sequences. TRB amplification used around 0.25 ug of peripheral blood genomic DNA. The sequenced sample consisted of peripheral blood. The receptors here all came from a human donor with an autoimmune cytopenia, with autoimmune hepatitis or in good health (not recorded which).

This chain connects TRBV14 to TRBJ1-2; TCRdb names TRBD1, which stays unverified in the absence of DNA. This CDR3 has 14 residues. Germline CDR1 and CDR2: SGHDN and FVKESK. The CDR3 here is CASSPLGGAGGYTF.

This rearrangement joins TRBV18 to TRBJ2-4; TCRdb selects TRBD1, and the lack of DNA leaves this call unchecked. The germline gives CDR1 KGHSH, CDR2 LQKENI. The CDR3 loop spans 16 amino acids. The CDR3 region is CASSPRGQGRPNIQYF.

Measured by frequency, this clonotype is medium-sized. The gene calls are TRBV10-1 and TRBJ2-3; TCRdb names TRBD1, which stays unverified in the absence of DNA. CDR3 length: 16 amino acids. The germline V gene has CDR1 WNHNN and CDR2 SYGVQD (reference sequence). CDR3 region: CASSEGGRVSTDTQYF.

V is TRBV2 and J is TRBJ2-7; with no DNA, the TCRdb D assignment of TRBD2 cannot be verified. Germline values: CDR1 SNHLY, CDR2 FYNNEI. The CDR3 loop spans 13 amino acids. CDR3 protein: CAGLAGGPGEQYF. Full variable domain (rest looked up from reference TRBV2 and TRBJ2-7): EPEVTQTPSHQVTQMGQEVILRCVPISNHLYFYWYRQILGQKVEFLVSFYNNEISEKSEIFDDQFSVERPDGSNFTLKIRSTKLEDSAMYFCAGLAGGPGEQYFGPGTRLTVT.

This clonotype ranks as medium-sized in terms of frequency. V usage is TRBV12-3 or TRBV12-4 and J usage is TRBJ1-4; with no DNA, the TCRdb D assignment of TRBD1 cannot be verified. This CDR3 has 12 residues. The CDR3 loop reads CASRTGDEKLFF.

The rearrangement joins TRBV10-2 to TRBJ1-4. The CDR3 runs 12 residues. The germline gives CDR1 WSHSY, CDR2 SAAADI. The CDR3: CASSSSREKLFF.

Measured by frequency, this clonotype is medium-sized (0.01 to 0.1%). This chain links TRBV11-1 with TRBJ2-5; the TRBD2 assignment by TCRdb is unverifiable without DNA. This CDR3 has 15 amino acids. The V gene's germline CDR1 is SGHAT and CDR2 FQDESV (reference sequence). CDR3 residues: CASSLSLSGGETQYF.

This chain links TRBV20-1 with TRBJ2-6; TCRdb indicates TRBD1, and absent DNA this call remains unverified. CDR1 DFQATT and CDR2 SNEGSKA come from the germline V gene (reference sequence). CDR3 length: 14 residues. The CDR3 is CSAEGQTGANVLTF.

Judged by frequency, this clonotype is medium-sized (0.01 to 0.1%). The gene calls are TRBV7-2 and TRBJ1-2; TCRdb's D call, TRBD1, is unchecked because there is no DNA. Per the germline V gene, CDR1 is SGHTA and CDR2 is FQGNSA. The CDR3 covers 14 residues. CDR3 loop: CASSPSTGRYGYTF.

This clonotype counts as medium-sized by frequency. This chain joins TRBV15 and TRBJ1-2; TCRdb gives TRBD1 as the D gene, but with no DNA this cannot be confirmed. The germline gives CDR1 LNHNV, CDR2 YYDKDF (reference sequence). The CDR3 length is 14 residues. CDR3 protein: CATSRVQGDYGYTF.

This clonotype registers medium-sized by frequency. The V and J genes are TRBV10-3 and TRBJ2-7. The CDR3 contains 13 residues. CDR1 and CDR2 from the germline V gene are ENHRY and SYGVKD. The CDR3 loop reads CAISESLGYEQYF.

By frequency, this clonotype registers medium-sized. This chain connects TRBV19 to TRBJ2-7; no DNA is available, so the TRBD1 call from TCRdb remains unchecked. This CDR3 has 14 residues. Germline V lookup: CDR1 LNHDA, CDR2 SQIVND (reference sequence). CDR3 region: CATNQPGQGNEQYF.

The chain is built from TRBV5-1 and TRBJ2-5; TCRdb lists TRBD2, though no DNA is available to test this call. The CDR3 consists of 18 residues. Germline lookup yields CDR1 SGHRS and CDR2 YFSETQ. CDR3 loop: CASSHGPGTSGGQETQYF.

CDR3 in amino acids: CASSGQGIGLIDTEAFF. The chain combines TRBV25-1 with TRBJ1-1; TCRdb selects TRBD1, and the lack of DNA leaves this call unchecked. The CDR3 contains 17 residues. CDR1 is MGHDK, CDR2 SYGVNS, per germline.

The chain uses TRBV10-1 and TRBJ2-5. Germline loops: CDR1 WNHNN, CDR2 SYGVQD (reference sequence). The CDR3 has 12 residues. CDR3 sequence: CASRRQQETQYF.

This sequence joins TRBV6-5 and TRBJ1-2. This CDR3 region has 13 residues. Germline-derived CDR1 and CDR2 are MNHEY and SVGAGI. The CDR3 region is CASSLAPGVGYTF.

According to its frequency, this clonotype is medium-sized. The rearrangement uses TRBV10-1 and TRBJ2-2. The germline V gene encodes CDR1 WNHNN and CDR2 SYGVQD (reference sequence). This CDR3 is built from 14 residues. The CDR3 protein is CASSESNSLGELFF.

This clonotype ranks as medium-sized in terms of frequency. The V gene is TRBV19, the J gene TRBJ2-7; no DNA is available, so the TRBD1 call from TCRdb remains unchecked. The V gene's germline CDR1 is LNHDA and CDR2 SQIVND (reference sequence). This CDR3 has 15 amino acids. This CDR3 reads CASSPLGQGFNEQYF.

This clonotype is medium-sized by frequency. The V gene is TRBV6-5, the J gene TRBJ2-2. The CDR3 is 12 amino acids. The V gene's germline CDR1 is MNHEY and CDR2 SVGAGI. CDR3 in amino acids: CASSSGTGELFF.

The chain couples TRBV5-6 to TRBJ2-2. CDR3 size: 14 residues. Germline V gives CDR1 SGHDT, CDR2 YYEEEE. CDR3: CASSSPGNTGELFF. Using reference TRBV5-6 and TRBJ2-2 for the parts outside the CDR3, the full variable domain is DAGVTQSPTHLIKTRGQQVTLRCSPKSGHDTVSWYQQALGQGPQFIFQYYEEEERQRGNFPDRFSGHQFPNYSSELNVNALLLGDSALYLCASSSPGNTGELFFGEGSRLTVL.

The rearrangement joins TRBV6-6 to TRBJ1-3; TCRdb reports TRBD1, a call that lacks DNA to check it against. Germline CDR1 reads MNHNY; CDR2 reads SVGAGI (reference sequence). CDR3 length: 15 residues. CDR3 residues: CASSEGRTSGNTIYF.

The chain combines TRBV13 with TRBJ1-4; absent DNA, TCRdb's TRBD1 call cannot be checked. Germline V gene lookup returns CDR1 PRHDT and CDR2 FYEKMQ (reference sequence). The CDR3 runs to 14 residues. CDR3 residues: CASSLGTEDEKLFF.

This clonotype registers medium-sized by frequency. The chain combines TRBV7-6 with TRBJ2-3; TCRdb's D call of TRBD1 is untestable without DNA. There are 14 residues in the CDR3. Germline V gene data show CDR1 as SGHVS and CDR2 as FNYEAQ. The CDR3 sequence: CASSPTWGTDTQYF.

This clonotype shows up as medium-sized by frequency. This rearrangement joins TRBV6-5 to TRBJ1-6. The CDR3 loop spans 16 amino acids. In germline, CDR1 is MNHEY, CDR2 SVGAGI. The chain's CDR3 is CASSRQFTWNNSPLHF.

V usage is TRBV11-2 and J usage is TRBJ1-4; the TRBD1 assignment by TCRdb is unverifiable without DNA. The germline V gene has CDR1 SGHAT and CDR2 FQNNGV. CDR3 length: 15 amino acids. CDR3 region: CASSSLRDVNEKLFF.

The rearrangement links TRBV28 to TRBJ1-1; absent DNA, TCRdb's TRBD1 call cannot be checked. CDR1 and CDR2 from the germline V gene are MDHEN and SYDVKM. The CDR3 is made up of 13 amino acids. CDR3 sequence: CASASGGRPEAFF.

This clonotype ranks as medium-sized (0.01 to 0.1%) in terms of frequency. CDR3 loop: CASSPTGDVEPQHF. The V and J genes are TRBV7-9 and TRBJ1-5; no DNA is available, so the TRBD1 call from TCRdb remains unchecked. Germline values: CDR1 SEHNR, CDR2 FQNEAQ (reference sequence). The CDR3 sequence is 14 residues long.

By frequency, this clonotype registers medium-sized. The chain couples TRBV5-4 to TRBJ1-6; no DNA is available, so the TRBD1 call from TCRdb remains unchecked. Germline V gene sequence: CDR1 SGHNT, CDR2 YYREEE (reference sequence). The CDR3 length is 14 residues. CDR3: CASSFIDSNSPLHF.

V gene TRBV19 combines with J gene TRBJ2-3; TCRdb picks TRBD1, but there is no DNA to check that call. The CDR3 extends over 16 amino acids. Germline V lookup: CDR1 LNHDA, CDR2 SQIVND (reference sequence). CDR3 in amino acids: CASSIGQNPSTDTQYF.

V and J are TRBV7-9 and TRBJ2-7; TCRdb picks TRBD1, but there is no DNA to check that call. The germline V gene encodes CDR1 SEHNR and CDR2 FQNEAQ (reference sequence). There are 17 residues in the CDR3. The CDR3 spells CASSAHTGTGAVYEQYF.